A single sample gave rise to the 12 T cell receptor beta chains below, sequenced in a study of long-term antiretroviral therapy in people with HIV (dated by TCRdb to between 2021 and 2024). Sequencing of the TRB variable region was done with the immunoSEQ hsTCRB v3.0 assay at survey level resolution. TCRdb re-hosts the immuneACCESS table, in-frame sequences only. Its copies lack some clones; in the studies checked, an unresolved V gene accounts for under half of them, and the cause for the rest is not known. This sample comprises over 25,000 clones, over 75% of them detected only once. Approximately 5.1% of the sample comes from the top ten. The sample consisted of unsorted PBMCs, taken 1.1 years before starting antiretroviral therapy. The receptors were gathered from a woman aged 25 to 39 with HIV.

The chain employs TRBV4-1 and TRBJ2-5, with 12 bases matching TRBD2. Germline CDR1 is MGHRA and CDR2 is YSYEKL. The CDR3 sequence is 17 residues long. V was pared by 3 bases and J by 3 bases, with 8 bases of the junction left unmatched. The DNA of the CDR3 is TGCGCCAGCAGCCAGTATCGACTAGCGGGGGATGAAGAGACCCAGTACTTC. Its protein is CASSQYRLAGDEETQYF.

The gene calls are TRBV14 and TRBJ2-7, with D perhaps TRBD2 (6 bases). Germline-derived CDR1 and CDR2 are SGHDN and FVKESK. The length of the CDR3 is 15 residues. V was trimmed by 0 bases and J by 4 bases, leaving 13 bases between them. The CDR3 spells CASSQDRTTLYEQYF. The CDR3, as DNA: TGTGCCAGCAGCCAAGACCGGACTACTCTGTACGAGCAGTACTTC. Full variable domain (rest looked up from reference TRBV14 and TRBJ2-7): EAGVTQFPSHSVIEKGQTVTLRCDPISGHDNLYWYRRVMGKEIKFLLHFVKESKQDESGMPNNRFLAERTGGTYSTLKVQPAELEDSGVYFCASSQDRTTLYEQYFGPGTRLTVT.

The chain joins TRBV9 to TRBJ2-3; D uncertain. The CDR3 is 12 amino acids. Germline V gene sequence: CDR1 SGDLS, CDR2 YYNGEE. Trimming stripped 6 bases from V and 4 bases from J, with 9 bases between. The CDR3 protein is CASTRTSDTQYF. In nucleotides, the CDR3 is TGTGCCAGCACCCGAACCTCAGATACGCAGTATTTT. The full variable domain, completed using reference TRBV9 and TRBJ2-3, is DSGVTQTPKHLITATGQRVTLRCSPRSGDLSVYWYQQSLDQGLQFLIQYYNGEERAKGNILERFSAQQFPDLHSELNLSSLELGDSALYFCASTRTSDTQYFGPGTRLTVL.

The chain employs TRBV19 and TRBJ1-1, with a tentative D call TRBD1 (5 bases). The V gene's germline CDR1 is LNHDA and CDR2 SQIVND (reference sequence). The CDR3 covers 14 residues. Trimming took 5 bases from V and 0 from J, leaving 10 bases between them. CDR3 residues: CASSWGGVNTEAFF. CDR3 DNA: TGTGCCAGTAGTTGGGGAGGGGTGAACACTGAAGCTTTCTTT.

V gene TRBV5-4 combines with J gene TRBJ1-1; tentative D call: TRBD1 (5 bases). V shed 1 base and J shed 4 bases, with 8 bases lying between them. The CDR3 is 13 residues long. CDR1 and CDR2 from the germline V gene are SGHNT and YYREEE (reference sequence). CDR3 nucleotide sequence: TGTGCCAGCAGCTTGATGGGGGTCACTGAAGCTTTCTTT. It encodes CASSLMGVTEAFF. The full variable domain, rest sourced from reference TRBV5-4 and TRBJ1-1, is ETGVTQSPTHLIKTRGQQVTLRCSSQSGHNTVSWYQQALGQGPQFIFQYYREEENGRGNFPPRFSGLQFPNYSSELNVNALELDDSALYLCASSLMGVTEAFFGQGTRLTVV.

The V call is TRBV6-5, the J call TRBJ2-1; a weak D match, TRBD1 (5 bases). Trimming removed 5 bases from V and 0 bases from J, with 8 bases in between. The germline V gene has CDR1 MNHEY and CDR2 SVGAGI. The CDR3 sequence is 14 residues long. CDR3 amino acids: CASSPDSSYNEQFF. CDR3 nucleotides: TGTGCCAGCAGTCCCGACAGCTCCTACAATGAGCAGTTCTTC.

V gene TRBV21-1 combines with J gene TRBJ1-6. TRBV21-1 is a pseudogene segment. This CDR3 has 15 residues. As DNA, the CDR3 is TGTGCCAGCTCTGGCGGGAGCTCATATAATTCACCCCTCCACTTT. It encodes CASSGGSSYNSPLHF.

The chain couples TRBV7-8 to TRBJ1-5, with D tentatively TRBD1 (5 bases). Germline CDR1 and CDR2: SGHVS and FQNEAQ. This CDR3 spans 16 amino acids. V was pared by 3 bases and J by 0 bases, with 12 bases between. The CDR3 reads CASSLFTTGSNQPQHF. CDR3 bases: TGTGCCAGCAGCTTGTTCACTACAGGTAGCAATCAGCCCCAGCATTTT.

The chain is built from TRBV5-5 and TRBJ2-7; a weak D match, TRBD1 (6 bases). Per germline, CDR1 SGHKS and CDR2 YYEKEE (reference sequence). This CDR3 comprises 15 residues. V shed 2 bases and J shed 4 bases, with 16 bases lying between them. For the CDR3, the DNA is TGTGCCAGCAGCTTCACCGGGACACCGCTTTACGAGCAGTACGTC. Encoded protein: CASSFTGTPLYEQYV.

This clone appeared a few times. The V and J genes are TRBV12-5 and TRBJ1-6; D gene ambiguous. V lost 6 bases and J lost 5, with 5 bases in between. The germline V gene has CDR1 LGHNT and CDR2 FRNRAP. The CDR3 sequence is 12 residues long. In DNA form, the CDR3 reads TGTGCTAGTGGGGGGAATAATTCACCCCTCCACTTT. Translating it yields CASGGNNSPLHF.

The V call is TRBV6-5, the J call TRBJ2-3, with TRBD1 matching over 7 bases. This CDR3 contains 15 residues. V was pared by 4 bases and J by 0 bases, with 4 bases of the junction left unmatched. CDR1 and CDR2 from the germline V gene are MNHEY and SVGAGI. CDR3 bases: TGTGCCAGCAGTTCAGGGGGATATAGCACAGATACGCAGTATTTT. Translation: CASSSGGYSTDTQYF.

J is TRBJ1-1 and V is TRBV5-1; D may be TRBD1 (6 bases). Looked up from germline, CDR1 is SGHRS and CDR2 is YFSETQ. This CDR3 has 18 residues. Trimming pared 3 bases from V and 1 base from J, leaving 22 bases between. The CDR3 spells CASSSTFASTGRNTEAFF. DNA of the CDR3: TGCGCCAGCAGCTCCACCTTCGCGTCTACAGGGAGGAACACTGAAGCTTTCTTT.